The TCR beta chain described here comes from a study of blood T cell repertoires in COVID-19. Study at large: Samples came from the United States, Italy and Spain, spanning acute and convalescent COVID-19. PBMCs, B-cell-depleted T cells, or T cells provided the cDNA or gDNA that made up the material.

Authors' methods: It was from reference gene primer amplification that nucleated cell counts were estimated. Produced via immunoSEQ multiplex PCR; TCRdb's table is partial and in-frame only. V, J and clone size reflect that table, while D and trimming were determined from the DNA. The table has some 260,000 clones, roughly 84% seen once; the top ten hold roughly 3.1%. Trimming stripped 3 bases from V and 5 bases from J, with 8 bases between. The CDR3 totals 13 residues. The germline CDR1 and CDR2 sequences are MNHEY and SVGAGI. Material: peripheral blood. The chain joins TRBV6-5 to TRBJ2-1; maybe TRBD1 (6 bases). The clonotype originates from a woman aged 18-30 years with acute or convalescent COVID-19. CDR3 region: CASSYGTHNEQFF. In nucleotides, the CDR3 is TGTGCCAGCAGTTATGGGACACACAATGAGCAGTTCTTC.